These 30 T cell receptor beta chains originate from one sample sequenced in a study of blood T cells in healthy people across ages. Together with a sample-barcoded 5' primer, a J-beta primer mix was included in a second PCR lasting roughly 7 to 11 cycles. TCRdb reprocessed the 5' RACE reads with MiXCR, giving one entry per CDR3 protein. The sample lists about 640,000 distinct CDR3 sequences; 58% were seen once. Material for sequencing was blood. The receptors originated from a man aged 55 to 70 in good health.

This sequence joins TRBV7-2 and TRBJ1-2; D is unresolved. V gave up 4 bases and J gave up 5 bases, with 14 bases separating them. The length of the CDR3 is 14 residues. Germline assignment: CDR1 SGHTA and CDR2 FQGNSA. CDR3 sequence (DNA): TGTGCCAGCAGCTCCCGTGGGTCCCTATATGGCTACACCTTC. This sequence encodes CASSSRGSLYGYTF.

The chain couples TRBV6-5 to TRBJ2-2; D ambiguous. The CDR3 totals 14 residues. The V end was cut by 3 bases, the J end by 1 base, with 6 bases between. CDR1 is MNHEY and CDR2 is SVGAGI in the germline V gene. The CDR3 nucleotides are TGTGCCAGCAGTTATCGAGGGAACACCGGGGAGCTGTTTTTT. Translating it yields CASSYRGNTGELFF.

V is TRBV14 and J is TRBJ2-1; D remains unclear. Germline-derived CDR1 and CDR2 are SGHDN and FVKESK. The CDR3 runs 14 residues. V was trimmed by 1 base and J by 4 bases, leaving 8 bases between them. The CDR3 DNA is TGTGCCAGCAGCCAAGCTTCCGGATACAATGAGCAGTTCTTC. This codes for CASSQASGYNEQFF.

V usage is TRBV5-1 and J usage is TRBJ2-3; a possible D gene is TRBD2 (5 bases). Trimming stripped 7 bases from V and 2 bases from J, with 14 bases between. Germline CDR1 and CDR2: SGHRS and YFSETQ. This CDR3 has 14 amino acids. The CDR3, as DNA: TGCGCCAGCCGGAGCCGACTAAACACAGATACGCAGTATTTT. Its translation is CASRSRLNTDTQYF.

In its sample, this clonotype was seen a few times. The CDR3 DNA follows: TGCGCCAGCAGCTTCCTCGGACGTAGTGAAGCTTTCTTT. Translating gives CASSFLGRSEAFF. J is TRBJ1-1 and V is TRBV5-1, with D unclear. V dropped 2 bases and J dropped 7 bases, with 12 bases sitting between them. The CDR3 sequence is 13 residues long. The germline CDR1 and CDR2 sequences are SGHRS and YFSETQ.

The DNA for the CDR3 is TGTGCCAGCAGTTTATCCAGGGGCGCGGAGACCCAGTACTTC. This codes for CASSLSRGAETQYF. The rearrangement links TRBV28 to TRBJ2-7; TRBD1 might be the D (6 bases). The J call is doubtful: the DNA matches TRBJ2-5 better. Germline CDR1 and CDR2: MDHEN and SYDVKM. This CDR3 region has 14 residues.

The chain couples TRBV10-3 to TRBJ1-1; 8 bases map to TRBD1. The ends lost 10 bases at V and 1 base at J; junction bases unmatched: 5. This CDR3 is 13 amino acids long. The germline gives CDR1 ENHRY, CDR2 SYGVKD. The CDR3 loop is CATRTGTNTEAFF. The CDR3, as DNA: TGTGCCACCAGGACAGGGACGAACACTGAAGCTTTCTTT.

The sample holds a few counts of this clonotype. This chain uses TRBV18 with TRBJ1-6; 7 bases line up with TRBD1. This CDR3 comprises 14 residues. With V trimmed by 6 bases and J by 9 bases, 8 bases remained unmatched. Germline-derived CDR1 and CDR2 are KGHSH and LQKENI. For the CDR3, the DNA is TGTGCCAGCTCGCCGGGACAGCAGCCTTCACCCCTCCACTTT. It encodes CASSPGQQPSPLHF. Looking up the rest from reference TRBV18 and TRBJ1-6 gives the full variable domain: NAGVMQNPRHLVRRRGQEARLRCSPMKGHSHVYWYRQLPEEGLKFMVYLQKENIIDESGMPKERFSAEFPKEGPSILRIQQVVRGDSAAYFCASSPGQQPSPLHFGNGTRLTVT.

This clonotype was observed a handful of times. This chain links TRBV11-2 with TRBJ2-7, with TRBD2 matching 7 bases. The J call may be wrong; the DNA end is better matched by TRBJ2-4. The V gene's germline CDR1 is SGHAT and CDR2 FQNNGV. This CDR3 is built from 13 residues. CDR3 region: CASSPRGRDIQYF. CDR3 bases: TGTGCCAGCAGCCCCCGAGGGAGGGACATTCAGTACTTC.

The chain has TRBV10-3 and TRBJ2-7, with TRBD1 identical over 9 bases. The V segment lost 8 bases and the J segment 0 bases; nucleotides outside the gene matches: 2. The germline V gene has CDR1 ENHRY and CDR2 SYGVKD. The CDR3 contains 13 residues. CDR3 region: CAIGTGLSYEQYF. Here the CDR3 DNA reads TGTGCCATCGGGACAGGGCTCTCCTACGAGCAGTACTTC.

There are many counts of this clonotype. This chain links TRBV6-1 with TRBJ2-1; possibly TRBD2 for D (5 bases). The CDR3 extends over 16 amino acids. Germline CDR1 is MNHNS and CDR2 is SASEGT. V shed 0 bases and J shed 6 bases, with 15 bases lying between them. This CDR3 reads CASSEARGFWGNEQFF. Written as DNA, the CDR3 is TGTGCCAGCAGTGAAGCGCGAGGGTTCTGGGGCAATGAGCAGTTCTTC.

This clonotype occurred a few times. The chain uses TRBV20-1 and TRBJ1-5; weak D call: TRBD1 (5 bases). This CDR3 is built from 13 residues. Germline V CDR1 and CDR2: DFQATT, SNEGSKA (reference sequence). V was cut by 6 bases and J by 5 bases, with 14 bases left in between. The CDR3 nucleotides are TGCAGTGCCTTTGGGGCAAGGGATCAGCCCCAGCATTTT. Translation: CSAFGARDQPQHF.

The chain uses TRBV6-2 or TRBV6-3 and TRBJ2-7; D possibly uses TRBD1 or TRBD2 (6 bases each). Germline assignment: CDR1 MNHEY and CDR2 SVGEGT. The V and J ends lost 8 bases and 3 bases respectively, with 17 bases between them. The CDR3 runs to 14 residues. The CDR3 sequence is CASDTIQGGYEQYF. CDR3 DNA sequence: TGTGCCAGCGATACTATACAGGGAGGCTACGAGCAGTACTTC.

This clonotype was picked up a small number of times. This chain connects TRBV20-1 to TRBJ2-7, with D unresolved. This CDR3 has 13 amino acids. CDR1 is DFQATT and CDR2 is SNEGSKA in the germline V gene (reference sequence). V shed 5 bases and J shed 2 bases, with 13 bases lying between them. The CDR3 nucleotides are TGCAGTGCTCCGCCCAGAGGACCCTACGAGCAGTACTTC. This encodes CSAPPRGPYEQYF.

This clonotype has more than one count but fewer than ten. V usage is TRBV5-5 and J usage is TRBJ2-6; perhaps D is TRBD1 or TRBD2 (5 bases each). This CDR3 is 16 amino acids long. Looked up from germline, CDR1 is SGHKS and CDR2 is YYEKEE (reference sequence). With 3 bases removed from V and 2 bases from J, the gap between germline ends came to 12 bases. The CDR3 sequence: CASSSAGTAGANVLTF. The CDR3 nucleotides are TGTGCCAGCAGCTCCGCAGGGACCGCTGGGGCCAACGTCCTGACTTTC.

The chain recombines TRBV20-1 with TRBJ2-1; D is unclear. Trimming removed 6 bases at V and 0 bases at J, with 15 bases between. The CDR3 has 15 residues. Germline CDR1 reads DFQATT; CDR2 reads SNEGSKA (reference sequence). The CDR3 region is CSALDPRSSYNEQFF. The CDR3 nucleotides read TGCAGTGCCTTGGATCCCCGGAGCTCCTACAATGAGCAGTTCTTC.

This clonotype came up many times. The chain employs TRBV6-5 and TRBJ2-7; possibly TRBD1 for D (5 bases). The CDR3 is made up of 15 amino acids. The V end was cut by 5 bases, the J end by 6 bases, with 20 bases between. The germline V gene encodes CDR1 MNHEY and CDR2 SVGAGI. The CDR3 DNA reads as TGTGCCAGCAGTGAAACAGGTACCGTTGGTGGCGAGCAGTACTTC. Translated, it gives CASSETGTVGGEQYF.

This chain connects TRBV4-1 to TRBJ2-5; D may correspond to TRBD1 or TRBD2 (6 bases each). V was cut by 1 base and J by 5 bases, with 14 bases left in between. This CDR3 is 15 amino acids long. CDR1 and CDR2 from the germline V gene are MGHRA and YSYEKL. In DNA form, the CDR3 reads TGCGCCAGCAGCCAAGCCCGGCGGGACACGGAGACCCAGTACTTC. Amino acid sequence: CASSQARRDTETQYF.

The chain joins TRBV7-9 to TRBJ1-2; D is uncertain. Germline V gene data show CDR1 as SEHNR and CDR2 as FQNEAQ (reference sequence). The CDR3 is 16 amino acids. The germline V and J ends were trimmed by 1 base and 0 bases, with 12 bases remaining between them. The CDR3 region is CASSLVTANPNYGYTF. In DNA, the CDR3 is TGTGCCAGCAGCTTAGTGACCGCTAACCCTAACTATGGCTACACCTTC.

The CDR3 DNA follows: TGTGCCAGCAGCACGGGACAGGGTCCCTCCTATGGCTACACCTTC. It yields the protein CASSTGQGPSYGYTF. V is TRBV7-6 and J is TRBJ1-2; 9 bases are a match to TRBD1. CDR1 is SGHVS and CDR2 is FNYEAQ in the germline V gene. Unmatched junction bases numbered 8, after V lost 5 bases and J lost 4 bases. The CDR3 has 15 amino acids.

This CDR3 is CASSPPRGGRIEAFF. CDR3 DNA: TGTGCCAGCAGTCCCCCGAGGGGGGGTCGCATTGAAGCTTTCTTT. The chain links TRBV28 to TRBJ1-1, with D tentatively TRBD1 (6 bases). The CDR3 is 15 residues long. The V end was cut by 5 bases, the J end by 7 bases, with 20 bases between. Germline CDR1 and CDR2: MDHEN and SYDVKM.

The CDR3 region has the DNA TGTGCCAGCAGCGATGGAATTGGGGGCACAGATACGCAGTATTTT. It codes for CASSDGIGGTDTQYF. The chain uses TRBV7-9 and TRBJ2-3; D gene uncertain. With 5 bases removed from V and 1 base from J, the gap between germline ends came to 13 bases. This CDR3 is 15 amino acids long. CDR1 SEHNR and CDR2 FQNEAQ come from the germline V gene (reference sequence).

This chain joins TRBV28 and TRBJ2-4; D uncertain. Germline-derived CDR1 and CDR2 are MDHEN and SYDVKM. Trimming cost V 3 bases and J 0 bases, with 3 bases left between them. The CDR3 is 13 residues long. CDR3 residues: CASSLAAKNIQYF. CDR3 DNA sequence: TGTGCCAGCAGTTTGGCAGCCAAAAACATTCAGTACTTC.

CDR3 sequence (DNA): TGCGCCAGCAGCCCCGCACAGGGGAGGGGACTACGTGAGCAGTACTTC. It translates to CASSPAQGRGLREQYF. The chain carries TRBV5-1 and TRBJ2-5; D may correspond to TRBD1 or TRBD2 (7 bases each). Germline V lookup: CDR1 SGHRS, CDR2 YFSETQ. The CDR3 covers 16 residues. Trimming took 4 bases from V and 11 from J, leaving 27 bases between them.

The chain links TRBV9 to TRBJ2-6; D not resolved. CDR3 length equals 13 residues. Trimming removed 5 bases from V and 2 bases from J, with 5 bases in between. CDR1 is SGDLS and CDR2 is YYNGEE in the germline V gene. In nucleotides, the CDR3 is TGTGCCAGCAGGCAAGCTGGGGCCAACGTCCTGACTTTC. This codes for CASRQAGANVLTF.

The chain employs TRBV2 and TRBJ2-5; D is possibly TRBD1 or TRBD2 (5 bases each). This CDR3 is built from 14 residues. The V and J ends lost 4 bases and 1 base respectively, with 10 bases between them. CDR1 is SNHLY and CDR2 is FYNNEI in the germline V gene. The CDR3, as DNA: TGTGCCAGCAGTGCGGGACGCCTCCAAGAGACCCAGTACTTC. It encodes CASSAGRLQETQYF.

For this clonotype: This may stem from a read error, because a much larger clone lies one nucleotide away. The CDR3 region is CASSDVVAVDTQYF. DNA for the CDR3: TGTGCCAGCAGTGATGTGGTAGCTGTAGATACGCAGTATTTT. The V gene is TRBV25-1, the J gene TRBJ2-3, with D hard to call. V lost 3 bases to trimming and J lost 5 bases, with 12 bases between them. Looked up from germline, CDR1 is MGHDK and CDR2 is SYGVNS. The CDR3 loop spans 14 amino acids.

The chain joins TRBV5-1 to TRBJ2-3; tentative D call: TRBD2 (6 bases). With 0 bases removed from V and 6 bases from J, the gap between germline ends came to 14 bases. The CDR3 has 15 residues. Per germline, CDR1 SGHRS and CDR2 YFSETQ. Written as DNA, the CDR3 is TGCGCCAGCAGCTTGGAATCCGGGAGCGTGGATACGCAGTATTTT. It is translated as CASSLESGSVDTQYF.

At least ten counts were recorded for this clonotype. The chain links TRBV7-2 to TRBJ1-1; a weak D match, TRBD1 (6 bases). V lost 5 bases, J lost 8 bases, and 21 bases lay in between. This CDR3 has 15 amino acids. CDR1 and CDR2 (germline): SGHTA, FQGNSA. The CDR3, as DNA: TGTGCCAGCAGCCAATGGGCCGGGGGCGGAACGGAAGCTTTCTTT. Translation gives CASSQWAGGGTEAFF.

This clonotype was counted a few times. The V and J genes are TRBV5-1 and TRBJ2-1; maybe TRBD2 (5 bases). Germline V CDR1 and CDR2: SGHRS, YFSETQ. This CDR3 has 15 amino acids. Between the trimmed V and J ends, which lost 4 bases and 7 bases, there was a span of 18 bases. The CDR3 nucleotides read TGCGCCAGCAGCACTACCGGTACCCGGGGTAATGAGCAGTTCTTC. It specifies CASSTTGTRGNEQFF.